This entry describes one T cell receptor beta chain. Its antigen is not known. The sample is drawn from a study of cytomegalovirus exposure and HLA in healthy donors. V was trimmed by 1 base and J by 8 bases, leaving 11 bases between them. There are 13 residues in the CDR3. Germline CDR1 is GTSNPN and CDR2 is SVGIG (reference sequence). A multiplex PCR was run with 60 Vbeta primers and 13 Jbeta primers. Measured with immunoSEQ multiplex PCR; TCRdb has only the in-frame clones, and not every one. The table shows 100,000 to 150,000 clones, with more than 75% occurring only once. Findings and caveats of the study: Researchers counted around 160 TCR beta chains as cytomegalovirus-associated. Presence/absence analyses treated sequencing depth as roughly uniform across donors.

The rearrangement links TRBV30 to TRBJ2-2, with D tentatively TRBD2 (5 bases). The sequence was collected from a young man in good health and CMV-seropositive. The sample comprised PBMCs. CDR3 coding DNA: TGTGCCTGGAGTGCCAGGCGGGCGGGGGAGCTGTTTTTT. The encoded protein is CAWSARRAGELFF.